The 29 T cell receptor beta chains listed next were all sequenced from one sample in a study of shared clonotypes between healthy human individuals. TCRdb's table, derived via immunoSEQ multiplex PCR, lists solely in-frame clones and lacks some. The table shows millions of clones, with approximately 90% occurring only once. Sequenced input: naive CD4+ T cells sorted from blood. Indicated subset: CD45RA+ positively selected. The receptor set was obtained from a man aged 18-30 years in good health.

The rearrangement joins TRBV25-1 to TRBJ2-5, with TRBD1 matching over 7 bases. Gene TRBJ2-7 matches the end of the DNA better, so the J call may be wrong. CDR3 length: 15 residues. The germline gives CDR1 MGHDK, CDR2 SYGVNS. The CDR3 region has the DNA TGTGCCAGCAGTGAGGCCCGACAGGGCTCCTACGAGCAGTACTTC. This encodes CASSEARQGSYEQYF.

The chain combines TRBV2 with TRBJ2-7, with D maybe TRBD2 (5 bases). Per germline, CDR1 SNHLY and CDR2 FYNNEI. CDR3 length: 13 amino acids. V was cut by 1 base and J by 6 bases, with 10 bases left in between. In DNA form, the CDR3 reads TGTGCCAGCAGTGAAGTACGGGATGGCGAGCAGTACTTC. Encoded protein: CASSEVRDGEQYF.

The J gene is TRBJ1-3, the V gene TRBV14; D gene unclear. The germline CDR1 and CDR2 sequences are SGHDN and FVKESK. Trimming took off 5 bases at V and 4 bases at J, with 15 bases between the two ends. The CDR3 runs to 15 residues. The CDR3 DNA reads TGTGCCAGCAGCAATCGCGGACTTTCGGGAAACACCATATATTTT. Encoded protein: CASSNRGLSGNTIYF. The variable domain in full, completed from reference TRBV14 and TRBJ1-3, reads EAGVTQFPSHSVIEKGQTVTLRCDPISGHDNLYWYRRVMGKEIKFLLHFVKESKQDESGMPNNRFLAERTGGTYSTLKVQPAELEDSGVYFCASSNRGLSGNTIYFGEGSWLTVV.

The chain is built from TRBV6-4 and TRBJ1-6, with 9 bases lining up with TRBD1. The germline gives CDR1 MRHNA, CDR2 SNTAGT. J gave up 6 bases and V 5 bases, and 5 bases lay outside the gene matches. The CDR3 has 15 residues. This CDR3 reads CASSRDRASNSPLHF. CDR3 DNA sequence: TGTGCCAGCAGTCGGGACAGGGCAAGTAATTCACCCCTCCACTTT.

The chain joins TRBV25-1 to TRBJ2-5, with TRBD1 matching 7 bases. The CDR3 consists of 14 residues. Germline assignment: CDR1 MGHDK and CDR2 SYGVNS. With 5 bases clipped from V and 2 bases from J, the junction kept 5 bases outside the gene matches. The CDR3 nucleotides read TGTGCCAGCAGTCCGGGACAGCTTCAAGAGACCCAGTACTTC. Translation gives CASSPGQLQETQYF. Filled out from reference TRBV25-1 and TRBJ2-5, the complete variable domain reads EADIYQTPRYLVIGTGKKITLECSQTMGHDKMYWYQQDPGMELHLIHYSYGVNSTEKGDLSSESTVSRIRTEHFPLTLESARPSHTSQYLCASSPGQLQETQYFGPGTRLLVL.

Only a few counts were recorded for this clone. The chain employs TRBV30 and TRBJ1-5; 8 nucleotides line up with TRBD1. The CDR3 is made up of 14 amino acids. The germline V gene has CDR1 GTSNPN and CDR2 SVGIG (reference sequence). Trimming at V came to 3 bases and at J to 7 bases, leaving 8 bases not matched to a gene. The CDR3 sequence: CAWSGQGKGQPQHF. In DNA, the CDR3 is TGTGCCTGGAGCGGACAGGGAAAAGGGCAGCCCCAGCATTTT. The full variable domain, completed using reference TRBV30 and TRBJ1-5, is SQTIHQWPATLVQPVGSPLSLECTVEGTSNPNLYWYRQAAGRGLQLLFYSVGIGQISSEVPQNLSASRPQDRQFILSSKKLLLSDSGFYLCAWSGQGKGQPQHFGDGTRLSIL.

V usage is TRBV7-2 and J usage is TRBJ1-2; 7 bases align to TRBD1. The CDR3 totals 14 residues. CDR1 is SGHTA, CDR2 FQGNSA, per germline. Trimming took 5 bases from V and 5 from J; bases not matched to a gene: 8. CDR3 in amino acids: CASSRRQGLYGYTF. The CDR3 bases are TGTGCCAGCAGCAGACGACAGGGTTTATATGGCTACACCTTC.

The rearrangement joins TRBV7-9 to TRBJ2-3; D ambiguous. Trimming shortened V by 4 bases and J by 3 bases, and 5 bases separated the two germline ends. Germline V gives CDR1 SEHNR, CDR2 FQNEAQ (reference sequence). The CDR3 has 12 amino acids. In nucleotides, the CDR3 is TGTGCCAGCAGCTCGATAACAGATACGCAGTATTTT. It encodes CASSSITDTQYF.

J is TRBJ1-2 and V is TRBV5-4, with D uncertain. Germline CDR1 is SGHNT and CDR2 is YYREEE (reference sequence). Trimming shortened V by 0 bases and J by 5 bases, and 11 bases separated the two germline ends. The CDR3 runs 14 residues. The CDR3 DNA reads TGTGCCAGCAGCTTGGTCGACGGAATATATGGCTACACCTTC. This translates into CASSLVDGIYGYTF.

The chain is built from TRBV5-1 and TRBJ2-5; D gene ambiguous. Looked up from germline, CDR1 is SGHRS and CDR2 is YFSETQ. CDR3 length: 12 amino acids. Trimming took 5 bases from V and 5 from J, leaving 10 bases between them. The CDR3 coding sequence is TGCGCCAGCAGTGGAGCCATCGAGACCCAGTACTTC. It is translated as CASSGAIETQYF.

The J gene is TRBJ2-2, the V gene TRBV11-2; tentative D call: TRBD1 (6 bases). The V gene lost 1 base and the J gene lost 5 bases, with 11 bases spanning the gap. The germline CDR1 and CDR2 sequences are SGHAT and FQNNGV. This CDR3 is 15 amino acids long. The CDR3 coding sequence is TGTGCCAGCAGCTTAGTGCCAGGGGAGACCGGGGAGCTGTTTTTT. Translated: CASSLVPGETGELFF.

The CDR3 region is CASSRGGLYNEQFF. CDR3 bases: TGTGCCAGTAGTCGCGGGGGGCTCTACAATGAGCAGTTCTTC. This chain joins TRBV19 and TRBJ2-1; 8 nucleotides match TRBD2. The CDR3 runs 14 residues. Losses at the gene ends were 5 bases for V and 3 bases for J; bases not matched to a gene: 3. From germline, CDR1 is LNHDA and CDR2 SQIVND (reference sequence).

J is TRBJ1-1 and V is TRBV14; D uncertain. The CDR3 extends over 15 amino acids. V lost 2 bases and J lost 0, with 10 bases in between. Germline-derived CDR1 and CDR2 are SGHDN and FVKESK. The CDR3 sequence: CASSQIFGLNTEAFF. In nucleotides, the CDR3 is TGTGCCAGCAGCCAAATTTTTGGTCTGAACACTGAAGCTTTCTTT.

The DNA of the CDR3 is TGCGCCAGCAGCAACAGCGGGGGGATTTACGAGCAGTACTTC. Encoded protein: CASSNSGGIYEQYF. The rearrangement joins TRBV10-2 to TRBJ2-7, with TRBD2 identical over 9 bases. This CDR3 region has 14 residues. From germline, CDR1 is WSHSY and CDR2 SAAADI. J lost 4 bases, V lost 6 bases, and 7 bases had no gene match.

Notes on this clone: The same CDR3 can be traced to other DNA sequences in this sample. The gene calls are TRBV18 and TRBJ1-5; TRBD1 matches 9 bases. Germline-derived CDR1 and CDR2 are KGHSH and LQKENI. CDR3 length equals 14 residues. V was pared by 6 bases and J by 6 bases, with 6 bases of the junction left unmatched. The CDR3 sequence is CASSPGQGSQPQHF. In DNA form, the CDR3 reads TGTGCCAGCTCCCCGGGACAGGGTAGTCAGCCCCAGCATTTT.

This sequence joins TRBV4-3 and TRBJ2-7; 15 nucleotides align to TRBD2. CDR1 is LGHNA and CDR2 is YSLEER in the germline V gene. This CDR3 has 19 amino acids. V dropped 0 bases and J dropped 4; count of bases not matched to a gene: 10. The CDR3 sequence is CASSQDWGGTSGRSYEQYF. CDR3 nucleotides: TGCGCCAGCAGCCAAGATTGGGGTGGGACTAGCGGGAGGTCTTACGAGCAGTACTTC.

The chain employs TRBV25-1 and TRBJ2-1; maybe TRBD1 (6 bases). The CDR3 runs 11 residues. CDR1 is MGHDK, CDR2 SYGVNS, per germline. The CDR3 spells CATDSYNEQFF. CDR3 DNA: TGTGCTACGGACAGCTACAATGAGCAGTTCTTC.

This CDR3 reads CASSLAPVSDGKLFF. As DNA, the CDR3 is TGCGCCAGCAGCTTGGCACCTGTCTCGGATGGAAAACTGTTTTTT. The chain has TRBV5-1 and TRBJ1-4; D gene ambiguous. The CDR3 has 15 residues. The V gene lost 0 bases and the J gene lost 10 bases, with 16 bases spanning the gap. Germline V CDR1 and CDR2: SGHRS, YFSETQ.

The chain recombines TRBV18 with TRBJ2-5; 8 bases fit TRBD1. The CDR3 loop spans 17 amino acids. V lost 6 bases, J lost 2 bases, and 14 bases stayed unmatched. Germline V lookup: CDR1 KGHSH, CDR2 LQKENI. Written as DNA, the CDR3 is TGTGCCAGCTCCCGAGGGACAGGTAGCAAGACGCAAGAGACCCAGTACTTC. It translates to CASSRGTGSKTQETQYF.

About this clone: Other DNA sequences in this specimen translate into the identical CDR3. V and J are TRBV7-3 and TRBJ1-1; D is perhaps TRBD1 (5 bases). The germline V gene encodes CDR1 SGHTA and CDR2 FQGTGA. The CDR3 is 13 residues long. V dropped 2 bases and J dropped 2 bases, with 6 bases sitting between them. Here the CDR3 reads CASSLQGNTEAFF. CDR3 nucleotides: TGTGCCAGCAGCTTACAGGGAAACACTGAAGCTTTCTTT.

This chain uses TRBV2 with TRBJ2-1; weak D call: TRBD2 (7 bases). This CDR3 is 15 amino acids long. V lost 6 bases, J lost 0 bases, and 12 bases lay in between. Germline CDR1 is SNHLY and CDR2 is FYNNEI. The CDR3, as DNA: TGTGCCAGCAGCCTCGGGGGGCGCTCCTACAATGAGCAGTTCTTC. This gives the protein CASSLGGRSYNEQFF.

CDR3: CASSETLGQGNTGELFF. The CDR3 DNA sequence: TGCGCCAGCAGTGAGACCCTAGGACAGGGGAATACCGGGGAGCTGTTTTTT. This chain joins TRBV10-1 and TRBJ2-2, with 9 bases lining up with TRBD1. This CDR3 spans 17 amino acids. V was pared by 2 bases and J by 5 bases, with 9 bases of the junction left unmatched. CDR1 is WNHNN, CDR2 SYGVQD, per germline (reference sequence).

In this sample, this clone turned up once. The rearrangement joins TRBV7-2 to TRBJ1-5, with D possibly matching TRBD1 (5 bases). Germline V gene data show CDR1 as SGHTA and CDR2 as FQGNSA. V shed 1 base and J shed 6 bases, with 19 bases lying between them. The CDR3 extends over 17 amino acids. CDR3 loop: CASSLGPVPGNRQPQHF. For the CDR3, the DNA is TGTGCCAGCAGCTTAGGCCCGGTGCCAGGGAATCGTCAGCCCCAGCATTTT.

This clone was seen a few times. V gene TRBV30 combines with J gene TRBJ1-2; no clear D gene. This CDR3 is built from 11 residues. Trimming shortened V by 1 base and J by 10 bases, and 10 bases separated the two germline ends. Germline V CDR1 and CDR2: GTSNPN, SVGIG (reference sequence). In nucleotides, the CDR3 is TGTGCCTGGAGTGCACGTCTCCTCTACACCTTC. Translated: CAWSARLLYTF.

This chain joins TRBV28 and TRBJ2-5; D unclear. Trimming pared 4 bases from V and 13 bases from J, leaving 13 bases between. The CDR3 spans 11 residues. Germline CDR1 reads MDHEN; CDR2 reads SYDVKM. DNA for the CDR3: TGTGCCAGCAGTTCCCGGACCCTGCCGTACTTC. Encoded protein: CASSSRTLPYF.

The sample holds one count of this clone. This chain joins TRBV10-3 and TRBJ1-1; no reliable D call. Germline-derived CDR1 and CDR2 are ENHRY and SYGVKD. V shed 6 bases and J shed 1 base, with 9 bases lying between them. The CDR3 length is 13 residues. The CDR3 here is CAIRNSQNTEAFF. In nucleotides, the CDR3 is TGTGCCATCAGGAACAGCCAGAACACTGAAGCTTTCTTT.

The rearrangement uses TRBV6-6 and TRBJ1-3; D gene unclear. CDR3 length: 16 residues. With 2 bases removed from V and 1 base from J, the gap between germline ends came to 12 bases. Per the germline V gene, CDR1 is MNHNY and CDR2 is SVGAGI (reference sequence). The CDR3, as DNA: TGTGCCAGCAGTTACGGTGTCAGAACTTCTGGAAACACCATATATTTT. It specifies CASSYGVRTSGNTIYF.

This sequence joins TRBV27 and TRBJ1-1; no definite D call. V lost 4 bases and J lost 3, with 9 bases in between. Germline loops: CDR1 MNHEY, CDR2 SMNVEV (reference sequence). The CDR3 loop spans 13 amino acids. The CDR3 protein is CASSYGRDTEAFF. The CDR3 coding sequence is TGTGCCAGCAGTTATGGGAGGGACACTGAAGCTTTCTTT.

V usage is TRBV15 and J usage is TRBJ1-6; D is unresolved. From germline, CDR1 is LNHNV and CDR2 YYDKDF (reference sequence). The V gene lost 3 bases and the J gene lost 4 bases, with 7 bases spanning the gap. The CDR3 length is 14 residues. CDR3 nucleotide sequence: TGTGCCACCAGCAGTCAGACGTATAATTCACCCCTCCACTTT. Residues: CATSSQTYNSPLHF. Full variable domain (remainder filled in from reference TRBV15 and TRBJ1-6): DAMVIQNPRYQVTQFGKPVTLSCSQTLNHNVMYWYQQKSSQAPKLLFHYYDKDFNNEADTPDNFQSRRPNTSFCFLDIRSPGLGDTAMYLCATSSQTYNSPLHFGNGTRLTVT.